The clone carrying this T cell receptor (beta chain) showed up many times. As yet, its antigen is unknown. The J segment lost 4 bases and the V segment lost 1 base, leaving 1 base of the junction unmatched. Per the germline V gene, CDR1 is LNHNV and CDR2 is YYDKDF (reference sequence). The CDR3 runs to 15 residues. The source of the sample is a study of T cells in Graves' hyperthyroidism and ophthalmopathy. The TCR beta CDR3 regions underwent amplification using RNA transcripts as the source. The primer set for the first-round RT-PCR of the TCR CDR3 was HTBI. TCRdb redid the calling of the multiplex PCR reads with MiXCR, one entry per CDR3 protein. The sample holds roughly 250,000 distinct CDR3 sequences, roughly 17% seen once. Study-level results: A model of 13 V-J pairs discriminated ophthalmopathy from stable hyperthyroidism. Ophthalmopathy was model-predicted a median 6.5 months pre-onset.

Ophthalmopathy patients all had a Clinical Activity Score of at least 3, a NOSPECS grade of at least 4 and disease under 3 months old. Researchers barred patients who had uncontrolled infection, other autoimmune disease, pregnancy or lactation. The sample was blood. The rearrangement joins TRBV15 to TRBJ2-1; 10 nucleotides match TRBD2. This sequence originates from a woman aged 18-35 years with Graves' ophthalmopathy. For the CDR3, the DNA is TGTGCCACCAGCAGAGGGACTAGCGGATACAATGAGCAGTTCTTC. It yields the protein CATSRGTSGYNEQFF.